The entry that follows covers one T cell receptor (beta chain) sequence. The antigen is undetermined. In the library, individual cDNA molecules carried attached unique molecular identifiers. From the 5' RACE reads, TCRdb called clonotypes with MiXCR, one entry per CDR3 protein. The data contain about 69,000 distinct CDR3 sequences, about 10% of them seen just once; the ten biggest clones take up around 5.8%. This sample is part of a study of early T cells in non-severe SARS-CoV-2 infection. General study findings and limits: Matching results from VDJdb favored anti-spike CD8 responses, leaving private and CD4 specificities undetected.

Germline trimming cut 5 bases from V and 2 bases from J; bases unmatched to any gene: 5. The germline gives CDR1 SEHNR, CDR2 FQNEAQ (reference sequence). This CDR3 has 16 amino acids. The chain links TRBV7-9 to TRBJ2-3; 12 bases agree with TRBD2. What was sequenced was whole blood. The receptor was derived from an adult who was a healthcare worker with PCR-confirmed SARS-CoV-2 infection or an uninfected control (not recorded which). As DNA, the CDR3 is TGTGCCAGCAGCCCCAGGACTAGCGGGAACACAGATACGCAGTATTTT. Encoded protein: CASSPRTSGNTDTQYF. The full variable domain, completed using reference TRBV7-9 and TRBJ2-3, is DTGVSQNPRHKITKRGQNVTFRCDPISEHNRLYWYRQTLGQGPEFLTYFQNEAQLEKSRLLSDRFSAERPKGSFSTLEIQRTEQGDSAMYLCASSPRTSGNTDTQYFGPGTRLTVL.